What follows are 22 T cell receptor beta chains derived from one specimen sequenced in a study of Graves' ophthalmopathy and Graves' hyperthyroidism. Researchers took RNA transcripts and amplified TCR beta CDR3 regions from them. HTBI primers primed a first-round RT-PCR, and a second-round multiplex PCR followed. TCRdb reprocessed the multiplex PCR reads with MiXCR, giving one entry per CDR3 protein. Found here are approximately 700,000 distinct CDR3 sequences, roughly two fifths of them singletons; the top ten hold roughly 45%. The sequenced sample was peripheral blood. The receptors stem from an adult man with Graves' ophthalmopathy.

The genes are TRBV25-1 and TRBJ1-4, with 7 bases aligning to TRBD1. The germline V gene encodes CDR1 MGHDK and CDR2 SYGVNS. This CDR3 spans 17 amino acids. Trimming cost V 5 bases and J 6 bases; bases outside gene matches: 15. CDR3 loop: CASSLARVTGEDEKLFF. In DNA, the CDR3 is TGTGCCAGCAGTTTAGCTCGGGTTACAGGGGAAGATGAAAAACTGTTTTTT.

The rearrangement uses TRBV11-2 and TRBJ1-1; 7 positions agree with TRBD1. The CDR3 is made up of 15 amino acids. Germline V gene sequence: CDR1 SGHAT, CDR2 FQNNGV. Germline trimming cut 1 base from V and 4 bases from J; bases unmatched to any gene: 6. In nucleotides, the CDR3 is TGTGCCAGCAGCTTAGGGTCAGGGGGGATCACTGAAGCTTTCTTT. Translating it yields CASSLGSGGITEAFF. Looking up the rest from reference TRBV11-2 and TRBJ1-1 gives the full variable domain: EAGVAQSPRYKIIEKRQSVAFWCNPISGHATLYWYQQILGQGPKLLIQFQNNGVVDDSQLPKDRFSAERLKGVDSTLKIQPAKLEDSAVYLCASSLGSGGITEAFFGQGTRLTVV.

This clonotype was seen many times. The CDR3 DNA reads as TGTGCCAGCAGACAGAACAGGAACACTGAAGCTTTCTTT. Encoded protein: CASRQNRNTEAFF. The rearrangement links TRBV6-1 to TRBJ1-1; D not certain. The germline V and J ends were trimmed by 6 bases and 1 base, with 9 bases remaining between them. This CDR3 has 13 amino acids. Germline-derived CDR1 and CDR2 are MNHNS and SASEGT.

Notes on this clonotype: A much more abundant neighbour one base away suggests this may be a read error. The chain links TRBV29-1 to TRBJ2-5, with D maybe TRBD1 (5 bases). This CDR3 contains 15 residues. CDR1 and CDR2 (germline): SQVTM, ANQGSEA. The CDR3 nucleotides read TGCAGTGCTAGAGATGTGACAGATCTCCAAGAGGCCCAGTACTTC. Translation: CSARDVTDLQEAQYF.

On this clonotype itself: A much bigger clone sits one base away, suggesting this may be a read error. CDR3 nucleotide sequence: TGCGCCAGCAAGGGCGACAGCCTGGCAGGCTACACCTTC. The encoded protein is CASKGDSLAGYTF. The chain combines TRBV5-1 with TRBJ1-2; TRBD1 might be the D (5 bases). Germline loops: CDR1 SGHRS, CDR2 YFSETQ. V lost 6 bases to trimming and J lost 8 bases, with 17 bases between them. The CDR3 runs to 13 residues.

Here the CDR3 reads CAWSELDDYGYTF. In DNA, the CDR3 is TGTGCCTGGAGTGAGTTGGACGACTATGGCTACACCTTC. This chain connects TRBV25-1 to TRBJ1-2, with D unresolved. Trimming shortened V by 11 bases and J by 3 bases, and 16 bases separated the two germline ends. The CDR3 is made up of 13 amino acids. In germline, CDR1 is MGHDK, CDR2 SYGVNS.

The rearrangement links TRBV20-1 to TRBJ1-5; 7 bases align to TRBD1. CDR3 length: 15 residues. Germline CDR1 and CDR2: DFQATT and SNEGSKA (reference sequence). V lost 3 bases to trimming and J lost 3 bases; unmatched junction nucleotides: 8. CDR3 region: CSASAPGQNNQPQHF. CDR3 sequence (DNA): TGCAGTGCTAGCGCACCGGGACAGAACAATCAGCCCCAGCATTTT.

This clonotype has at least ten counts. This rearrangement joins TRBV19 to TRBJ2-5; 8 bases align to TRBD1. The CDR3 spans 15 residues. The V and J ends lost 3 bases and 4 bases, in that order; junction bases with no gene match: 7. Germline lookup yields CDR1 LNHDA and CDR2 SQIVND (reference sequence). The CDR3 is CASSIRTGGRETQYF. The CDR3 DNA follows: TGTGCCAGTAGTATTCGTACAGGGGGGCGAGAGACCCAGTACTTC.

For this clonotype: One end of the junction is discordant with germline, which a read error may explain. J is TRBJ2-7 and V is TRBV10-3, with 7 bases that match TRBD1. CDR3 size: 15 residues. Germline V gene lookup returns CDR1 ENHRY and CDR2 SYGVKD. CDR3 sequence reads: CAIKPADRARYEQHF. In nucleotides, the CDR3 is TGTGCCATCAAACCGGCTGACAGGGCGCGGTACGAGCAGCACTTC.

The chain couples TRBV15 to TRBJ2-3, with TRBD2 matching over 8 bases. The CDR3 is 14 amino acids. V was pared by 8 bases and J by 3 bases, with 7 bases of the junction left unmatched. Germline CDR1 and CDR2: LNHNV and YYDKDF (reference sequence). CDR3 nucleotide sequence: TGTGCCACCGTAGCGGGGAGGGTAACAGATACGCAGTATTTT. Translation gives CATVAGRVTDTQYF.

Regarding this clonotype: No conserved phenylalanine or tryptophan ends this CDR3, so it is likely a read error. The V call is TRBV3-1, the J call TRBJ2-7; TRBD2 is a possible D gene (5 bases). Trimming stripped 3 bases from V and 6 bases from J, with 12 bases between. Germline values: CDR1 LGHDT, CDR2 YNNKEL (reference sequence). CDR3 size: 13 residues. The CDR3 sequence: CASSQGSAAEQYY. Written as DNA, the CDR3 is TGTGCCAGCAGCCAGGGTAGCGCGGCCGAGCAGTACTAC.

This clonotype came up many times. The chain recombines TRBV29-1 with TRBJ2-2, with TRBD1 matching over 7 bases. CDR1 is SQVTM, CDR2 ANQGSEA, per germline. The V segment lost 6 bases and the J segment 0 bases; nucleotides outside the gene matches: 13. This CDR3 has 17 residues. This chain's CDR3 is CSVVDWDSNANTGELFF. As DNA, the CDR3 is TGCAGCGTGGTAGATTGGGACAGTAACGCGAACACCGGGGAGCTGTTTTTT.

This clonotype was seen repeatedly, ten times or more. V usage is TRBV12-3 or TRBV12-4 and J usage is TRBJ2-5; 11 bases align to TRBD2. CDR3 length: 15 residues. J lost 5 bases, V lost 4 bases, and 6 bases had no gene match. CDR3 DNA sequence: TGTGCCAGCAGTTCACTAGCGGGAGTCTCCGAGACCCAGTACTTC. This translates into CASSSLAGVSETQYF.

This clonotype was seen more than once but under ten times. V usage is TRBV19 and J usage is TRBJ1-2, with 10 bases lining up with TRBD1. Trimming removed 5 bases from V and 5 bases from J; junction bases left unmatched: 8. Germline V gene sequence: CDR1 LNHDA, CDR2 SQIVND (reference sequence). The CDR3 spans 15 residues. The CDR3 region is CASSFRTGGAYGYTF. For the CDR3, the DNA is TGTGCCAGTAGTTTTCGGACAGGGGGTGCTTATGGCTACACCTTC.

V and J are TRBV25-1 and TRBJ1-6, with D possibly TRBD1 on 6 matching bases. CDR3 size: 19 residues. V was cut by 5 bases and J by 1 base, with 21 bases left in between. Germline V gene sequence: CDR1 MGHDK, CDR2 SYGVNS. The CDR3 DNA sequence: TGTGCCAGCAGTTACTCGAGGCAGGGGACGAAATCCTATAATTCACCCCTCCACTTT. The encoded protein is CASSYSRQGTKSYNSPLHF.

This clonotype has ten or more counts. The chain employs TRBV2 and TRBJ1-4; D unclear. Deletions cut 2 bases from V and 7 bases from J, with 8 bases between. The length of the CDR3 is 13 residues. CDR1 is SNHLY, CDR2 FYNNEI, per germline. CDR3 DNA sequence: TGTGCCAGCAGTGAATCTTACGGTGAAAAACTGTTTTTT. As protein: CASSESYGEKLFF.

This clonotype was found once. J is TRBJ1-6 and V is TRBV12-3 or TRBV12-4; possibly TRBD1 for D (6 bases). This CDR3 comprises 14 residues. V lost 4 bases and J 9 bases, leaving 13 bases between the germline ends. The DNA of the CDR3 is TGTGCCAGCAGTTACGGGGGGCTGAGTTCACCCCTCCACTTT. As protein: CASSYGGLSSPLHF.

This chain uses TRBV10-3 with TRBJ1-6; possibly TRBD1 for D (5 bases). CDR1 is ENHRY, CDR2 SYGVKD, per germline. V lost 6 bases to trimming and J lost 5 bases, with 14 bases between them. The CDR3 contains 15 residues. In DNA, the CDR3 is TGTGCCATCAGCCAAACGGGACGGAATAATTCACCCCTCCACTTT. This gives the protein CAISQTGRNNSPLHF.

This clonotype has at least ten counts. The chain uses TRBV19 and TRBJ1-1; D is perhaps TRBD1 (6 bases). CDR3 length equals 14 residues. V lost 6 bases, J lost 0 bases, and 11 bases lay in between. Germline CDR1 LNHDA, CDR2 SQIVND (reference sequence). This CDR3 reads CASRRTVMNTEAFF. In nucleotides, the CDR3 is TGTGCCAGTAGGCGGACAGTCATGAACACTGAAGCTTTCTTT. The complete variable domain, with remaining parts taken from reference TRBV19 and TRBJ1-1, reads DGGITQSPKYLFRKEGQNVTLSCEQNLNHDAMYWYRQDPGQGLRLIYYSQIVNDFQKGDIAEGYSVSREKKESFPLTVTSAQKNPTAFYLCASRRTVMNTEAFFGQGTRLTVV.

This clonotype was found many times. The rearrangement links TRBV7-9 to TRBJ2-7; 7 bases match TRBD2. CDR1 is SEHNR and CDR2 is FQNEAQ in the germline V gene (reference sequence). The V and J ends lost 1 base and 4 bases, in that order; junction bases with no gene match: 10. The CDR3 sequence is 16 residues long. The CDR3 loop is CASSLGRTTSRYEQYF. Written as DNA, the CDR3 is TGTGCCAGCAGCTTAGGACGGACGACTAGCAGGTACGAGCAGTACTTC.

As to this clonotype: A much larger clone differs from this one at a single base, so this may be a read error. The chain uses TRBV10-3 and TRBJ1-4; 9 bases map to TRBD1. Trimming removed 6 bases from V and 5 bases from J; junction bases left unmatched: 1. In germline, CDR1 is ENHRY, CDR2 SYGVKD. This CDR3 has 13 amino acids. The CDR3 nucleotides read TGTGCCATCAGGGACAGGGGAAATGAAAAACTGTTTTTT. It is translated as CAIRDRGNEKLFF.

This chain uses TRBV7-2 with TRBJ1-6; 7 positions agree with TRBD1. The CDR3 consists of 15 residues. In germline, CDR1 is SGHTA, CDR2 FQGNSA. The junction had 10 bases not matched to a gene; V was cut back by 5 bases and J by 9 bases. The CDR3 DNA is TGTGCCAGCAGCCCGCAGGGGGGCCTGGGTTCACCCCTCCACTTT. Translating it yields CASSPQGGLGSPLHF.